This T cell receptor beta chain came from a study of blood T cell repertoires in COVID-19. Study background: Donors in the United States, Italy and Spain gave samples during acute or convalescent COVID-19.

This CDR3 comprises 14 residues. From germline, CDR1 is KGHSH and CDR2 LQKENI. Trimming pared 6 bases from V and 0 bases from J, leaving 11 bases between. Clones were sequenced by immunoSEQ multiplex PCR, and TCRdb holds only the in-frame ones, with some missing. The table records around 65,000 clones, approximately 80% of them present only once. The rearrangement links TRBV18 to TRBJ1-1; perhaps TRBD1 as D (6 bases). The sequence derives from a woman aged 50 to 60 with active or convalescent COVID-19. Source material: peripheral blood. The CDR3 is CASSQGTLNTEAFF. CDR3 nucleotides: TGTGCCAGCTCCCAGGGGACCCTGAACACTGAAGCTTTCTTT.